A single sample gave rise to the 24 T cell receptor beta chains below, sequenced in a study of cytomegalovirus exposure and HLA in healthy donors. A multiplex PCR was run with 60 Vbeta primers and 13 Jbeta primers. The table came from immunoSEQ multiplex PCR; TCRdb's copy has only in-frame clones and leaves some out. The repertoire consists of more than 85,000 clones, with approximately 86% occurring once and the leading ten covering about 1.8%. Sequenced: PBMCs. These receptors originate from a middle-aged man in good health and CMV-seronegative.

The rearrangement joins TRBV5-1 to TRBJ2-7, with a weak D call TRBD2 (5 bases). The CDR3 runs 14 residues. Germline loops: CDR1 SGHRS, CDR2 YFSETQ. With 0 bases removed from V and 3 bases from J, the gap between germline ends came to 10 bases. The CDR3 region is CASSLGGLNYEQYF. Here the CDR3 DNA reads TGCGCCAGCAGCTTGGGAGGACTGAACTACGAGCAGTACTTC.

The CDR3 DNA sequence: TGTGCCAGCAGCAAGACAGGGCTTGGGGAAAAACTGTTTTTT. It encodes CASSKTGLGEKLFF. The chain recombines TRBV5-4 with TRBJ1-4; 7 bases match TRBD1. V was pared by 4 bases and J by 8 bases, with 8 bases of the junction left unmatched. This CDR3 is built from 14 residues. Germline CDR1 is SGHNT and CDR2 is YYREEE (reference sequence).

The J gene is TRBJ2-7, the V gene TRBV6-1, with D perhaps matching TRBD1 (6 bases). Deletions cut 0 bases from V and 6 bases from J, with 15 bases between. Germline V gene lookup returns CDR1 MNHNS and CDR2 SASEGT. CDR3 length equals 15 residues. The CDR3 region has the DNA TGTGCCAGCAGTGAAGCCTGGGGGCCTCTTGCCGAGCAGTACTTC. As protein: CASSEAWGPLAEQYF.

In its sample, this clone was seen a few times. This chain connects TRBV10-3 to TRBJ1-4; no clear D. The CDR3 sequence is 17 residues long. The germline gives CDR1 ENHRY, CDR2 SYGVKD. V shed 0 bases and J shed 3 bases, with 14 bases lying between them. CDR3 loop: CAISESGPGSANEKLFF. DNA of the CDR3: TGTGCCATCAGTGAGTCGGGTCCGGGGTCGGCTAATGAAAAACTGTTTTTT.

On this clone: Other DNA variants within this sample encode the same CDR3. CDR3 in DNA: TGTGCCAGCAGCTTGAACAGCTATGGCTACACCTTC. Its protein is CASSLNSYGYTF. This chain links TRBV7-2 with TRBJ1-2; D not certain. Germline V lookup: CDR1 SGHTA, CDR2 FQGNSA. V dropped 3 bases and J dropped 4 bases, with 6 bases sitting between them. The CDR3 length is 12 residues.

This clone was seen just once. The CDR3 DNA follows: TGTGCCAGCAGCCCCCCTAGTAGCATTGAAGCTTTCTTT. Its protein is CASSPPSSIEAFF. This rearrangement joins TRBV6-5 to TRBJ1-1; D gene unclear. CDR1 is MNHEY and CDR2 is SVGAGI in the germline V gene. This CDR3 has 13 residues. Trimming removed 6 bases at V and 7 bases at J, with 15 bases between.

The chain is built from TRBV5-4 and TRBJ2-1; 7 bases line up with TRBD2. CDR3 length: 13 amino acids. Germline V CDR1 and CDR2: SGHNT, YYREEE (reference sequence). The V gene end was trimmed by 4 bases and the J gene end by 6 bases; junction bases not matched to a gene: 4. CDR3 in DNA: TGTGCCAGCAGCCTAGGACTAGTCAATGAGCAGTTCTTC. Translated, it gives CASSLGLVNEQFF.

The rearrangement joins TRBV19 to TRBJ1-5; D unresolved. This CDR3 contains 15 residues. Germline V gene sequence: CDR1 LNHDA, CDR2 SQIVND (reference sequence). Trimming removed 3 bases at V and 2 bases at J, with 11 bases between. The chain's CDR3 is CASSIPREGNQPQHF. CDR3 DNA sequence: TGTGCCAGTAGTATTCCTAGGGAGGGCAATCAGCCCCAGCATTTT.

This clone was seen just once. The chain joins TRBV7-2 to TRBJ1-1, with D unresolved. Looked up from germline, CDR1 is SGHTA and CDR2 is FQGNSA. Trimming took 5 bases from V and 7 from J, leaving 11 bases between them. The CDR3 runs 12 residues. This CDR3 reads CASSRGGLEAFF. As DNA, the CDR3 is TGTGCCAGCAGCCGAGGTGGACTTGAAGCTTTCTTT.

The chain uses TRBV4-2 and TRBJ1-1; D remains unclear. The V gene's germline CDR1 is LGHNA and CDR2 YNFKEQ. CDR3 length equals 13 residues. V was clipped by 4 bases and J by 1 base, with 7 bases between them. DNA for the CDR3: TGTGCCAGCAGCCTTCAGGCGAACACTGAAGCTTTCTTT. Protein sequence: CASSLQANTEAFF.

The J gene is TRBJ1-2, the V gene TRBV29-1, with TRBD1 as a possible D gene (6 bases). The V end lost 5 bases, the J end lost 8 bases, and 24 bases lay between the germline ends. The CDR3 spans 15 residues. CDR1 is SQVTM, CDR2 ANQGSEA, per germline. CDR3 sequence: CSVPNREEGHGGYTF. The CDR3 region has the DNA TGCAGCGTTCCAAACAGGGAAGAGGGCCATGGAGGCTACACCTTC.

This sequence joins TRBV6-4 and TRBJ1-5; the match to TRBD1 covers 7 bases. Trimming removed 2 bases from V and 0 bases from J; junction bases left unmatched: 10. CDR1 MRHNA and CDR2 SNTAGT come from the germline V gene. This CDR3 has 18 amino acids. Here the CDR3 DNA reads TGTGCCAGCAGTGACCCGGGCCCCAGACAGGGTAGCAATCAGCCCCAGCATTTT. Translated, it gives CASSDPGPRQGSNQPQHF.

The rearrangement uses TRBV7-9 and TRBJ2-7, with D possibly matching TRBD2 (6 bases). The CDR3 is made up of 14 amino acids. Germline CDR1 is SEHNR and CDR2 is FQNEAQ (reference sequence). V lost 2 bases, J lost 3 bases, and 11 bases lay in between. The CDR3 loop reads CASSLMEGLYEQYF. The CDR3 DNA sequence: TGTGCCAGCAGCTTAATGGAGGGACTCTACGAGCAGTACTTC. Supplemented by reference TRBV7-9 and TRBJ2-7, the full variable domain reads DTGVSQNPRHKITKRGQNVTFRCDPISEHNRLYWYRQTLGQGPEFLTYFQNEAQLEKSRLLSDRFSAERPKGSFSTLEIQRTEQGDSAMYLCASSLMEGLYEQYFGPGTRLTVT.

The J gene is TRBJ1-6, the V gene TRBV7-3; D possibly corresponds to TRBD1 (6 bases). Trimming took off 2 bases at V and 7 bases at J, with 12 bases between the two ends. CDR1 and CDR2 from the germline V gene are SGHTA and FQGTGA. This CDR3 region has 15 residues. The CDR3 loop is CASSLHGQWNSPLHF. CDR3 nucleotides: TGTGCCAGCAGCTTACACGGACAGTGGAATTCACCCCTCCACTTT.

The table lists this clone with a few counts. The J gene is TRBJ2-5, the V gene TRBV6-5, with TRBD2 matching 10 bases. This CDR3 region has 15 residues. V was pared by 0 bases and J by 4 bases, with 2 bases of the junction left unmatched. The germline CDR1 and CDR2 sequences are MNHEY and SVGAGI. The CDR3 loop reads CASSYSLAGGETQYF. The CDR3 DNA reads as TGTGCCAGCAGTTACTCCTTAGCGGGGGGAGAGACCCAGTACTTC.

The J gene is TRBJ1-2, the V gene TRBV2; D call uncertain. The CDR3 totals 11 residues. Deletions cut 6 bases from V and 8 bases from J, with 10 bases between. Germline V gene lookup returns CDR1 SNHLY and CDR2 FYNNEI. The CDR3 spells CASSPYEGYTF. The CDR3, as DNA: TGTGCCAGCAGCCCATACGAGGGCTACACCTTC.

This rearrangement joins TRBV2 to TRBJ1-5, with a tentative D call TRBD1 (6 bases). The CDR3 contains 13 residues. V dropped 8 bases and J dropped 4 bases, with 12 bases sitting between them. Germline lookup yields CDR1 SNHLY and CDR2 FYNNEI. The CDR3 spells CASAIRGNQPQHF. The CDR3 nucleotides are TGTGCCAGCGCTATTAGGGGGAATCAGCCCCAGCATTTT.

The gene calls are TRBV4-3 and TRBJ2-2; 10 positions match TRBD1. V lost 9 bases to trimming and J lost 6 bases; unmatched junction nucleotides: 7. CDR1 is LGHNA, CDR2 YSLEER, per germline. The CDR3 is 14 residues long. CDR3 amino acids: CASTPGTGAGELFF. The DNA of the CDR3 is TGCGCCAGTACCCCCGGGACAGGGGCCGGGGAGCTGTTTTTT.

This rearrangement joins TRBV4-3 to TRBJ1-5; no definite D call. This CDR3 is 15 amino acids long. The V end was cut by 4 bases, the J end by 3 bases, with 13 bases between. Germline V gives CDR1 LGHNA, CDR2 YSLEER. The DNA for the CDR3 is TGCGCCAGCAGCCGGAGGCAGTCCCTCAATCAGCCCCAGCATTTT. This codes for CASSRRQSLNQPQHF.

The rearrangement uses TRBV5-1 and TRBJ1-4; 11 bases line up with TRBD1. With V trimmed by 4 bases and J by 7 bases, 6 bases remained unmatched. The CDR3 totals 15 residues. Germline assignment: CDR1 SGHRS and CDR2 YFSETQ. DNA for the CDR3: TGCGCCAGCAGCGCTTCGGGACAGGGGGGTGAAAAACTGTTTTTT. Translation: CASSASGQGGEKLFF. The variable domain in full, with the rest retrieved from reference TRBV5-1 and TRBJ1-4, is KAGVTQTPRYLIKTRGQQVTLSCSPISGHRSVSWYQQTPGQGLQFLFEYFSETQRNKGNFPGRFSGRQFSNSRSEMNVSTLELGDSALYLCASSASGQGGEKLFFGSGTQLSVL.

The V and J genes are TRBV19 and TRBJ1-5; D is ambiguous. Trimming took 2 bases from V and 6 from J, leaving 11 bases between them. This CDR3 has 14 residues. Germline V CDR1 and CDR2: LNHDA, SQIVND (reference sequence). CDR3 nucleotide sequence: TGTGCCAGTAGTATAAACGGGGTGGGTCAGCCCCAGCATTTT. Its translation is CASSINGVGQPQHF.

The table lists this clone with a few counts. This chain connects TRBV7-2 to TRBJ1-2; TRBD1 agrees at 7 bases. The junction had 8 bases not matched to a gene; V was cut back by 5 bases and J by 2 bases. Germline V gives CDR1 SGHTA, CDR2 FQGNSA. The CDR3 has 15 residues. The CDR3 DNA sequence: TGTGCCAGCAGCACCCAGGGGGTTAAGAACTATGGCTACACCTTC. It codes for CASSTQGVKNYGYTF.

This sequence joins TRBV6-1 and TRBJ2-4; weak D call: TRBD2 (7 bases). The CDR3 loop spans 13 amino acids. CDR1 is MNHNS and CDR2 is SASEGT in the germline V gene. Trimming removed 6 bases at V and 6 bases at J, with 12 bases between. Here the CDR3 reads CASSEGEGNIQYF. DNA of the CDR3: TGTGCCAGCAGCGAGGGGGAGGGAAACATTCAGTACTTC.

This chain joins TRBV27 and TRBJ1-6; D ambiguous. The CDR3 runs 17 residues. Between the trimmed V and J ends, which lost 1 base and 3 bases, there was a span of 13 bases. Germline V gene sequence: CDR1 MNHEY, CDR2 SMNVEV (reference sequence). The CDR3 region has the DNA TGTGCCAGCAGTTTATTTGGCATCCAGAACTATAATTCACCCCTCCACTTT. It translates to CASSLFGIQNYNSPLHF.